The entry below gives a single T cell receptor beta chain sequence along with its context. Time point of the sample: after neoadjuvant nivolumab, at surgical resection. These data come from a study of neoadjuvant anti-PD-1 for oral cavity cancer. The assay was immunoSEQ multiplex PCR, and TCRdb's table has in-frame clones only and misses some. The profile shows around 8,000 clones, over 50% of them singletons. V gave up 3 bases and J gave up 6 bases, with 12 bases separating them. Germline V CDR1 and CDR2: SGHDT, YYEEEE. The CDR3 totals 14 residues. This sample comprised PBMCs, obtained after nivolumab (anti-PD-1) treatment. The chain is built from TRBV5-6 and TRBJ2-2; D unresolved. The receptor was derived from a person between 40 and 85 years old with oral cavity squamous cell carcinoma. This CDR3 reads CASSSKGPPGELFF. Here the CDR3 DNA reads TGTGCCAGCAGCTCCAAGGGCCCCCCCGGGGAGCTGTTTTTT.